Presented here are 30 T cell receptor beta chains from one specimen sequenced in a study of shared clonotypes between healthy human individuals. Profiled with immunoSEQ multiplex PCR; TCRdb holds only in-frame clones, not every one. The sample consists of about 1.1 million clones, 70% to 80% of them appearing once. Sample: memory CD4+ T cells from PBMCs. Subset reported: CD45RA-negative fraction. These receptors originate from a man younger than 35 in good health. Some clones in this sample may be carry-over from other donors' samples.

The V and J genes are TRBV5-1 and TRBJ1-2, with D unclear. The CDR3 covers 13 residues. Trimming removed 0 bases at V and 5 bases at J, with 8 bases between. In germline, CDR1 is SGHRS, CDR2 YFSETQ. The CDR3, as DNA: TGCGCCAGCAGCTTGGTAGAGAAATATGGCTACACCTTC. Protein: CASSLVEKYGYTF.

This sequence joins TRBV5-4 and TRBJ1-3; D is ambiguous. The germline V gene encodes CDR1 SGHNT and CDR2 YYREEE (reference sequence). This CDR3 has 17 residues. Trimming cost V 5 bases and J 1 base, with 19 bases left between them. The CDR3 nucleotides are TGTGCCAGCAGTTTCGGTGGGAGTGTGACGTCTGGAAACACCATATATTTT. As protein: CASSFGGSVTSGNTIYF.

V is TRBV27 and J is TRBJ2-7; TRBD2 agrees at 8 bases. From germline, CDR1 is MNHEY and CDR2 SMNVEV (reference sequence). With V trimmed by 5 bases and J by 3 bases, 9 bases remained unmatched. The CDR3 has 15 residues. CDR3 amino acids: CASSPGTSEYYEQYF. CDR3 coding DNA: TGTGCCAGCAGTCCCGGGACTAGTGAATACTACGAGCAGTACTTC.

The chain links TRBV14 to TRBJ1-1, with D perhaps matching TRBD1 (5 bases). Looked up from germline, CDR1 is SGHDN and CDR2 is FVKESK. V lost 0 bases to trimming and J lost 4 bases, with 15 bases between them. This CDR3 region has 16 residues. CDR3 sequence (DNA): TGTGCCAGCAGCCAAGAAGGTCGGGGGGAAAGCACTGAAGCTTTCTTT. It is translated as CASSQEGRGESTEAFF.

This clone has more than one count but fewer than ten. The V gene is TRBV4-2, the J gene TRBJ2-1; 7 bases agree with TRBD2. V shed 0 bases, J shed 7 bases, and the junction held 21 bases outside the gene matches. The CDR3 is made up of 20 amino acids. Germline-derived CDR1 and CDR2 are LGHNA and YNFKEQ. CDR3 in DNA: TGTGCCAGCAGCCAAGATCAGGATGCAGCGGCGGGAGCTGGGTTGAATGAGCAGTTCTTC. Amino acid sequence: CASSQDQDAAAGAGLNEQFF.

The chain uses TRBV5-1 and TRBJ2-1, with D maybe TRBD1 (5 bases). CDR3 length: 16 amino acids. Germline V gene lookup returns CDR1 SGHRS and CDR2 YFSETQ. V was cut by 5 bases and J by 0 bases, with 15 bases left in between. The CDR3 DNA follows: TGCGCCAGCAGTTCGACTTTCACAGGCTCCTACAATGAGCAGTTCTTC. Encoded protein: CASSSTFTGSYNEQFF.

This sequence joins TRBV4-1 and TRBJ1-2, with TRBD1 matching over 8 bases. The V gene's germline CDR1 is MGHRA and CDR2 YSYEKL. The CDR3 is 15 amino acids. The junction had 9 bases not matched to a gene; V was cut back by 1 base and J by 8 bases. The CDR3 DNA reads TGCGCCAGCAGCCAAGTCGGACAGGGCCTTGTCGGCTACACCTTC. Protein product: CASSQVGQGLVGYTF.

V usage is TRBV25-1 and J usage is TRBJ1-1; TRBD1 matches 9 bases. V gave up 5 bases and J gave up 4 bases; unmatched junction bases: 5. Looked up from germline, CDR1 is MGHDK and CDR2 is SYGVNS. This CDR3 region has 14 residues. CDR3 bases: TGTGCCAGCAGTCCGAGGGACAGGGTCACTGAAGCTTTCTTT. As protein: CASSPRDRVTEAFF.

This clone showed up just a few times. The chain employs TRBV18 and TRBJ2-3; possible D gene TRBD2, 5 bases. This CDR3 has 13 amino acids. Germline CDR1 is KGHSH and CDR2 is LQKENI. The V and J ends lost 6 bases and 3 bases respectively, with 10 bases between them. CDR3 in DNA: TGTGCCAGCTCCGGGGAGAAAACAGATACGCAGTATTTT. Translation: CASSGEKTDTQYF. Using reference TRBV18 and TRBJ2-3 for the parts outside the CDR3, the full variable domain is NAGVMQNPRHLVRRRGQEARLRCSPMKGHSHVYWYRQLPEEGLKFMVYLQKENIIDESGMPKERFSAEFPKEGPSILRIQQVVRGDSAAYFCASSGEKTDTQYFGPGTRLTVL.

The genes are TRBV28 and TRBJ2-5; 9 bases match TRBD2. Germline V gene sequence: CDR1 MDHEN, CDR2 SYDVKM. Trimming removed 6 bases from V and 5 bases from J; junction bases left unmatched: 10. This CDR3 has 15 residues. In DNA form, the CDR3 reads TGTGCCAGCAGCGGCCGGCGGGAGGGTCGGGAGACCCAGTACTTC. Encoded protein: CASSGRREGRETQYF. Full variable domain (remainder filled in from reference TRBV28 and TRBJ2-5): DVKVTQSSRYLVKRTGEKVFLECVQDMDHENMFWYRQDPGLGLRLIYFSYDVKMKEKGDIPEGYSVSREKKERFSLILESASTNQTSMYLCASSGRREGRETQYFGPGTRLLVL.

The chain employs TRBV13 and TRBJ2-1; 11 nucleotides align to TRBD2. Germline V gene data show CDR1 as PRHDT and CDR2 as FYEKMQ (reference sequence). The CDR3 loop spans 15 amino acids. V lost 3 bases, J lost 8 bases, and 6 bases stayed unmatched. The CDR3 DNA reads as TGTGCCAGCAGCTTTTTCATAGCGGGAGGGCATGAGCAGTTCTTC. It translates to CASSFFIAGGHEQFF.

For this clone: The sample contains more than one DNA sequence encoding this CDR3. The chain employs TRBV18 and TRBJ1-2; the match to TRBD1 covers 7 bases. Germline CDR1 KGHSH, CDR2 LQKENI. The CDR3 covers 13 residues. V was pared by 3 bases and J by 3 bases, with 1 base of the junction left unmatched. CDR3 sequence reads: CASSPGTDYGYTF. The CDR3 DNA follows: TGTGCCAGCTCACCCGGGACAGACTATGGCTACACCTTC.

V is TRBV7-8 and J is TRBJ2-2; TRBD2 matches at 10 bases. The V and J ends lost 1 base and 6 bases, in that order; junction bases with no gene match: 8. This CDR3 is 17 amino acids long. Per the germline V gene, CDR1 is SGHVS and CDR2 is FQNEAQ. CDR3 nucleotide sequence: TGTGCCAGCAGCTTAGTGGCTAGCGGGAGAAGTGCCGGGGAGCTGTTTTTT. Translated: CASSLVASGRSAGELFF.

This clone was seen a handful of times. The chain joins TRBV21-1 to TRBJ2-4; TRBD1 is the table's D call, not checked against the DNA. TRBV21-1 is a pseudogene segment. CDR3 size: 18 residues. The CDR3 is CASSKALWATLAKNIQYF. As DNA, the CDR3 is TGTGCCAGCAGCAAAGCGCTTTGGGCAACACTAGCCAAAAACATTCAGTACTTC.

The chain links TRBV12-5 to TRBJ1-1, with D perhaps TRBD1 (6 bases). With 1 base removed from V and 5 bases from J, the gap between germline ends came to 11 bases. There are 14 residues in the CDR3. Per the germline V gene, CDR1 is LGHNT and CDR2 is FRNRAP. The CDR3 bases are TGTGCTAGTGGTTTGGACCCCAGGGGTACTGAAGCTTTCTTT. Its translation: CASGLDPRGTEAFF.

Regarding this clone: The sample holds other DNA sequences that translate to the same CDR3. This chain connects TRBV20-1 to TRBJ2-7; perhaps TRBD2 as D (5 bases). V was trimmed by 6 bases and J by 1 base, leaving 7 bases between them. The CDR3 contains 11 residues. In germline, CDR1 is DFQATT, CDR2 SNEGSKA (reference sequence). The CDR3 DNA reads TGCAGTGCCGGGGATTCCTACGAGCAGTACTTC. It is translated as CSAGDSYEQYF.

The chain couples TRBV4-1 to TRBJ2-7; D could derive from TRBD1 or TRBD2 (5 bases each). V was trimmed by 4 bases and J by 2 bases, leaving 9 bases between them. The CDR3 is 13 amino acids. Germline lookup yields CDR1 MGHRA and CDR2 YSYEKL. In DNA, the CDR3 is TGCGCCAGCAGCCGGGACGGGGCCTACGAGCAGTACTTC. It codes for CASSRDGAYEQYF.

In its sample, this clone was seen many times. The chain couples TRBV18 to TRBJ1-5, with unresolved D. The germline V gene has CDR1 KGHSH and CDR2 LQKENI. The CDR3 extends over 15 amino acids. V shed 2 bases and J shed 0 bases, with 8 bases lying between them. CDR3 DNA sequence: TGTGCCAGCTCACCAGGAGCCCATAGCAATCAGCCCCAGCATTTT. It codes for CASSPGAHSNQPQHF.

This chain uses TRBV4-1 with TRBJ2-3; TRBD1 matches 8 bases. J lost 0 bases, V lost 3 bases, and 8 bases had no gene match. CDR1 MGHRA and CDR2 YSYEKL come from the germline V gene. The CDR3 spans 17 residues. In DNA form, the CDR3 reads TGCGCCAGCAGCCATATAAGGACAGGGACTAGCACAGATACGCAGTATTTT. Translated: CASSHIRTGTSTDTQYF.

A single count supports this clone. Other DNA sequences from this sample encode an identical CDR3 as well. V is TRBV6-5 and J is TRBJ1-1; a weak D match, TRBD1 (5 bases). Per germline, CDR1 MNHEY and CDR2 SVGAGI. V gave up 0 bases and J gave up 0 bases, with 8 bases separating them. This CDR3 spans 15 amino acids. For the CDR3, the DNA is TGTGCCAGCAGTTACTCGGGGGGTATGAACACTGAAGCTTTCTTT. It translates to CASSYSGGMNTEAFF.

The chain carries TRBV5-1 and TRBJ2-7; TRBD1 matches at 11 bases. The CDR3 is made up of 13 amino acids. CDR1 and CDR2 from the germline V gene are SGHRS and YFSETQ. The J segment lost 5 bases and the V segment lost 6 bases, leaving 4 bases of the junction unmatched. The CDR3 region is CASNGQGANEQYF. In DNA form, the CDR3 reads TGCGCCAGCAATGGACAGGGGGCCAACGAGCAGTACTTC.

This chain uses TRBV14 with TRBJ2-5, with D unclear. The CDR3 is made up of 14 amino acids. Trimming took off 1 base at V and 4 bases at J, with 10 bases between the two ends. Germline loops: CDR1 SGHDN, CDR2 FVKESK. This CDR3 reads CASSQGYIGETQYF. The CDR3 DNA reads TGTGCCAGCAGCCAAGGGTACATCGGAGAGACCCAGTACTTC. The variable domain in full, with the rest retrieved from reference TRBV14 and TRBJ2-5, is EAGVTQFPSHSVIEKGQTVTLRCDPISGHDNLYWYRRVMGKEIKFLLHFVKESKQDESGMPNNRFLAERTGGTYSTLKVQPAELEDSGVYFCASSQGYIGETQYFGPGTRLLVL.

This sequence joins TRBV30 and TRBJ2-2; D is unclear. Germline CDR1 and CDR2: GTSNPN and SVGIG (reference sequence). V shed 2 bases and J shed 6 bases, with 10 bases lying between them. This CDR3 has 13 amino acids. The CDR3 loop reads CAWSSNWPGELFF. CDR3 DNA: TGTGCCTGGAGTTCAAACTGGCCCGGGGAGCTGTTTTTT. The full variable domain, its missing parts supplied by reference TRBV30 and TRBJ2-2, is SQTIHQWPATLVQPVGSPLSLECTVEGTSNPNLYWYRQAAGRGLQLLFYSVGIGQISSEVPQNLSASRPQDRQFILSSKKLLLSDSGFYLCAWSSNWPGELFFGEGSRLTVL.

CDR3 sequence: CASSPEGYGYTF. In DNA, the CDR3 is TGCGCCAGCAGTCCGGAGGGCTATGGCTACACCTTC. The chain couples TRBV5-1 to TRBJ1-2; no clear D. Germline assignment: CDR1 SGHRS and CDR2 YFSETQ. The germline V and J ends were trimmed by 5 bases and 4 bases, with 9 bases remaining between them. The CDR3 is made up of 12 amino acids.

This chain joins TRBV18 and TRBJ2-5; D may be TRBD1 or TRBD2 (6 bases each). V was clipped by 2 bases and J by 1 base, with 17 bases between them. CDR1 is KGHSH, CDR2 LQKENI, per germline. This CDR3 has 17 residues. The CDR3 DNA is TGTGCCAGCTCACCAGCACGTTCCCGGGGGCGCCAAGAGACCCAGTACTTC. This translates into CASSPARSRGRQETQYF.

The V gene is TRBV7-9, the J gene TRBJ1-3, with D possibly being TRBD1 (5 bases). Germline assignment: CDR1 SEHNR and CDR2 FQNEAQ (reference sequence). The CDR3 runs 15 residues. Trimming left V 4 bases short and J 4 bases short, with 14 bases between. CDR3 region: CASSSRALSGNTIYF. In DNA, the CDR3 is TGTGCCAGCAGCTCCAGGGCGCTAAGCGGAAACACCATATATTTT.

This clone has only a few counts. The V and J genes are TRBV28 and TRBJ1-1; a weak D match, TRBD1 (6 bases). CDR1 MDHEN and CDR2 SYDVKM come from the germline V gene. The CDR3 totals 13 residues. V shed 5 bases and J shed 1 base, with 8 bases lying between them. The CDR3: CASSLRGNTEAFF. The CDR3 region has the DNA TGTGCCAGCAGTCTCAGGGGGAACACTGAAGCTTTCTTT. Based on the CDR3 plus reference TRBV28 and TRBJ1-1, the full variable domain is DVKVTQSSRYLVKRTGEKVFLECVQDMDHENMFWYRQDPGLGLRLIYFSYDVKMKEKGDIPEGYSVSREKKERFSLILESASTNQTSMYLCASSLRGNTEAFFGQGTRLTVV.

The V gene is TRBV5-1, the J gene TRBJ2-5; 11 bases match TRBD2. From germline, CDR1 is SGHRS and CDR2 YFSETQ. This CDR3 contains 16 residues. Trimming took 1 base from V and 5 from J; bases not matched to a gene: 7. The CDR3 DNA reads TGCGCCAGCAGCTTGAAAGCTAGCGGGAGGCGGGAGACCCAGTACTTC. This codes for CASSLKASGRRETQYF.

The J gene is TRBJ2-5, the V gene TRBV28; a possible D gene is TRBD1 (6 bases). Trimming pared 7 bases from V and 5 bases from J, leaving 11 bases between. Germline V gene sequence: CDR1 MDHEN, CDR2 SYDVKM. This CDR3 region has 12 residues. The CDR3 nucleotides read TGTGCCAGCAAAGCGACAGGCGAGACCCAGTACTTC. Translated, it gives CASKATGETQYF.

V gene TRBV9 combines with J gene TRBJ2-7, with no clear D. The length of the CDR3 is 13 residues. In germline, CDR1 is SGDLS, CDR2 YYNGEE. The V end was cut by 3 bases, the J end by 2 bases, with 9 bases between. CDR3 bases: TGTGCCAGCAGCGAACTCCCAGCCTACGAGCAGTACTTC. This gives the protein CASSELPAYEQYF.